The clone carrying this TCR beta chain was observed many times. Its antigen is undetermined. TCRdb processed the 5' RACE reads anew with MiXCR; each CDR3 protein has one entry. The data contain tens of thousands of distinct CDR3 sequences, approximately 6.2% of them seen just once; the ten biggest clones take up less than 1.5%. The germline V and J ends were trimmed by 6 bases and 1 base, with 10 bases remaining between them. Germline V gene sequence: CDR1 SGHRS, CDR2 YFSETQ. The CDR3 sequence is 13 residues long. This entry is derived from a study of neurological immune-mediated disorders. Broader study findings: Among 34 multiple sclerosis patients, 18 had repertoires that phylogenetic grouping placed in one related-CDR3 cluster, a possible signature.

The V gene is TRBV5-1, the J gene TRBJ1-1; D is unclear. The sequence was obtained from a woman between 18 and 29 years old with multiple sclerosis. Specimen: CD4+ T cells from blood. CDR3 loop: CASTRDSNTEAFF. CDR3 sequence (DNA): TGCGCCAGCACCCGAGACTCGAACACTGAAGCTTTCTTT.